This is a list of T cell receptor beta chains from one sample in a study of blood T cell repertoires in COVID-19. Profiled with immunoSEQ multiplex PCR; TCRdb holds only in-frame clones, not every one. The sample yields under 200,000 clones, 70% to 90% seen once. Specimen: peripheral blood. All receptors come from a man in his forties or fifties with active or convalescent COVID-19. Both conserved end residues are part of each CDR3. The order of the fields is J gene, V gene, CDR3 protein.

>TRBJ1-4|TRBV3-1/TRBV3-2
CASSLGGANEKLFF
>TRBJ2-7|TRBV5-1
CASSLLAGSYEQYF
>TRBJ2-7|TRBV14
CASSQGHSYEQYF
>TRBJ1-2|TRBV14
CASSQDEDYGYTF
>TRBJ2-3|TRBV30
CACSGSTDTQYF
>TRBJ1-2|TRBV9
CASSPSTGLWDYGYTF
>TRBJ2-2|TRBV29-1
CSVFSGELFF
>TRBJ2-2|TRBV9
CASSVAGTTAGELFF
>TRBJ1-1|TRBV9
CASSVAASGTEAFF
>TRBJ1-5|TRBV5-8
CASSLAVGPGNQPQHF
>TRBJ1-4|TRBV13
CASSLGSMEKLFF
>TRBJ1-1|TRBV3-1/TRBV3-2
CASSQDAGVGTEAFF
>TRBJ2-7|TRBV6-2/TRBV6-3
CASSYGLGYEQYF
>TRBJ2-1|TRBV15
CATSKQLAGVYNEQFF
>TRBJ1-2|TRBV6-5
CASSQGADYGYTF
>TRBJ2-7|TRBV4-1
CASSYRLAGNSPYEQYF
>TRBJ2-3|TRBV6-2/TRBV6-3
CASSSWTEDTQYF
>TRBJ1-5|TRBV9
CASSAGQGSNQPQHF
>TRBJ2-3|TRBV27
CASSGRQGGGGTDTQYF
>TRBJ2-2|TRBV11-3
CASTYRQLTGELFF
>TRBJ1-1|TRBV3-1/TRBV3-2
CASTQDSYTEAFF
>TRBJ1-6|TRBV2
CASSESGLSPLHF
>TRBJ1-1|TRBV2
CASSNGRGLLNTEAFF
>TRBJ1-1|TRBV29-1
CSVQDREWTEAFF
>TRBJ1-5|TRBV19
CASSMGLPQHF
>TRBJ1-1|TRBV7-2
CASSLTGINTEAFF
>TRBJ2-1|TRBV7-8
CASSTQLAGGSYNEQFF
>TRBJ2-1|TRBV24-1
CATSDPRTSGFTSYNEQFF
>TRBJ1-1|TRBV18
CASSPRRGDTEAFF
>TRBJ2-3|TRBV5-4
CASSPSYTDTQYF
>TRBJ1-2|TRBV6-6
CASNSGLNYGYTF
>TRBJ1-1|TRBV3-1/TRBV3-2
CASSQEGGAGTEAFF
>TRBJ1-1|TRBV6-5
CASSSGGQGAAEAFF
>TRBJ1-6|TRBV4-2
CASSQDPVGAWDSPLHF
>TRBJ1-1|TRBV3-1/TRBV3-2
CASSQDPVNTEAFF
>TRBJ1-2|TRBV7-9
CASSGGQDGYTF
>TRBJ2-7|TRBV12-3/TRBV12-4
CASSLGPDYEQYF
>TRBJ2-7|TRBV6-1
CASSEYWPGNYEQYF
>TRBJ1-1|TRBV19
CASSTNYRDTEAFF
>TRBJ2-7|TRBV6-5
CASMVRTRLYEQYF
>TRBJ2-5|TRBV18
CASSPRAGPEETQYF